These 15 T cell receptor beta chains share one sample of origin, sequenced in a study of blood T cell repertoires in COVID-19. Repertoires were generated with immunoSEQ multiplex PCR, while TCRdb's copy carries only in-frame clones and drops some. Of 96,000 or so clones listed, roughly nine tenths are singletons. The sequencing input was peripheral blood. Source of these receptors: a man between 60 and 70 years old with acute or convalescent COVID-19.

DNA of the CDR3: TGTGCCAGCAGCCCCCCCGAGAGTCCCGGGACCCAGTACTTC. Its protein is CASSPPESPGTQYF. The J gene is TRBJ2-5, the V gene TRBV11-2; unclear D gene. Trimming cost V 5 bases and J 7 bases, with 17 bases left between them. This CDR3 has 14 residues. Germline CDR1 SGHAT, CDR2 FQNNGV.

The chain couples TRBV28 to TRBJ2-5; 7 positions match TRBD2. J lost 3 bases, V lost 7 bases, and 11 bases had no gene match. Germline-derived CDR1 and CDR2 are MDHEN and SYDVKM. The CDR3 covers 15 residues. This chain's CDR3 is CASTKGRALEETQYF. The CDR3 DNA sequence: TGTGCCAGCACAAAGGGGAGGGCCTTGGAAGAGACCCAGTACTTC.

This sequence joins TRBV6-5 and TRBJ2-7; 7 positions match TRBD2. This CDR3 spans 14 amino acids. Germline assignment: CDR1 MNHEY and CDR2 SVGAGI. Trimming at V came to 5 bases and at J to 0 bases, leaving 4 bases not matched to a gene. This CDR3 is CASSPLAASYEQYF. The CDR3 DNA reads TGTGCCAGCAGTCCGCTAGCGGCCTCCTACGAGCAGTACTTC.

This clone was detected a few times. V is TRBV11-2 and J is TRBJ2-7; the D is unclear. Germline assignment: CDR1 SGHAT and CDR2 FQNNGV. The CDR3 is made up of 14 amino acids. V was pared by 4 bases and J by 0 bases, with 10 bases between. The CDR3 is CASSSPPFSYEQYF. CDR3 in DNA: TGTGCCAGCAGCTCTCCCCCCTTCTCCTACGAGCAGTACTTC.

The chain links TRBV6-2 or TRBV6-3 to TRBJ2-7, with D possibly matching TRBD2 (6 bases). Trimming pared 6 bases from V and 6 bases from J, leaving 24 bases between. CDR1 and CDR2 from the germline V gene are MNHEY and SVGEGT. The CDR3 runs to 16 residues. CDR3 in amino acids: CASSRAGFERVGEQYF. In nucleotides, the CDR3 is TGTGCCAGCAGCCGCGCGGGGTTTGAGCGGGTCGGCGAGCAGTACTTC.

The CDR3, as DNA: TGTGCCAGCACCCTAGCGGGTACCTCCTACAATGAGCAGTTCTTC. Translating gives CASTLAGTSYNEQFF. The chain combines TRBV7-9 with TRBJ2-1; 8 positions agree with TRBD2. After removal of 7 bases from V and 0 bases from J, the junction contained 5 bases not matched to a gene. Germline CDR1 is SEHNR and CDR2 is FQNEAQ (reference sequence). The CDR3 contains 15 residues.

The gene calls are TRBV12-3 or TRBV12-4 and TRBJ2-1; the match to TRBD2 covers 7 bases. The CDR3 is 13 residues long. Trimming cost V 1 base and J 6 bases; bases outside gene matches: 0. CDR3 bases: TGTGCCAGCAGTTTAGTAGCGGGCAATGAGCAGTTCTTC. It is translated as CASSLVAGNEQFF.

The CDR3: CASSPGTSGSGTYNEQFF. CDR3 nucleotides: TGTGCCAGCAGCCCCGGGACTAGCGGGAGTGGAACTTACAATGAGCAGTTCTTC. The rearrangement joins TRBV7-9 to TRBJ2-1; TRBD2 matches 14 bases. There are 18 residues in the CDR3. Per the germline V gene, CDR1 is SEHNR and CDR2 is FQNEAQ (reference sequence). The junction had 10 bases not matched to a gene; V was cut back by 5 bases and J by 4 bases. Looking up the rest from reference TRBV7-9 and TRBJ2-1 gives the full variable domain: DTGVSQNPRHKITKRGQNVTFRCDPISEHNRLYWYRQTLGQGPEFLTYFQNEAQLEKSRLLSDRFSAERPKGSFSTLEIQRTEQGDSAMYLCASSPGTSGSGTYNEQFFGPGTRLTVL.

This clone was seen a single time. The genes are TRBV24-1 and TRBJ2-2; 7 nucleotides align to TRBD1. Trimming cost V 1 base and J 4 bases; bases outside gene matches: 8. Germline CDR1 KGHDR, CDR2 SFDVKD. CDR3 length: 17 residues. As DNA, the CDR3 is TGTGCCACCAGTGATTTCGACAGGGCGGGTGGCACCGGGGAGCTGTTTTTT. It codes for CATSDFDRAGGTGELFF.

There are a few counts of this clone. The chain is built from TRBV19 and TRBJ1-4, with D uncertain. Trimming stripped 7 bases from V and 1 base from J, with 13 bases between. Per germline, CDR1 LNHDA and CDR2 SQIVND (reference sequence). The CDR3 loop spans 15 amino acids. The CDR3 nucleotides read TGTGCCAGTAAGGTCAGCCGGGGAACTAATGAAAAACTGTTTTTT. This gives the protein CASKVSRGTNEKLFF.

This clone has just one count. The chain has TRBV13 and TRBJ1-4; D possibly corresponds to TRBD1 (6 bases). The CDR3 spans 15 residues. Germline-derived CDR1 and CDR2 are PRHDT and FYEKMQ (reference sequence). Trimming stripped 4 bases from V and 2 bases from J, with 11 bases between. The CDR3 is CASSSRGFTNEKLFF. CDR3 nucleotide sequence: TGTGCCAGCAGCTCCAGGGGATTCACTAATGAAAAACTGTTTTTT.

This chain joins TRBV5-4 and TRBJ2-7; 7 bases agree with TRBD1. The germline V gene has CDR1 SGHNT and CDR2 YYREEE (reference sequence). This CDR3 is built from 14 residues. After removal of 2 bases from V and 9 bases from J, the junction contained 11 bases not matched to a gene. The CDR3 DNA follows: TGTGCCAGCAGCTTTGGGACAGAAGTAGTCTTGCAGTACTTC. This sequence encodes CASSFGTEVVLQYF. The variable domain in full, completed from reference TRBV5-4 and TRBJ2-7, reads ETGVTQSPTHLIKTRGQQVTLRCSSQSGHNTVSWYQQALGQGPQFIFQYYREEENGRGNFPPRFSGLQFPNYSSELNVNALELDDSALYLCASSFGTEVVLQYFGPGTRLTVT.

The V call is TRBV12-3 or TRBV12-4, the J call TRBJ1-2; D perhaps matches TRBD1 (5 bases). The CDR3 has 13 residues. Trimming cost V 7 bases and J 3 bases, with 12 bases left between them. The CDR3 here is CASTLGGDYGYTF. Here the CDR3 DNA reads TGTGCCAGCACTCTGGGGGGTGACTATGGCTACACCTTC.

Only one count was recorded for this clone. This sequence joins TRBV4-3 and TRBJ1-6; 7 bases are a match to TRBD1. With 0 bases clipped from V and 8 bases from J, the junction kept 13 bases outside the gene matches. Per germline, CDR1 LGHNA and CDR2 YSLEER. The CDR3 contains 18 residues. Here the CDR3 reads CASSQDSPGTESYSPLHF. The CDR3 DNA sequence: TGCGCCAGCAGCCAAGATTCTCCCGGGACAGAGAGTTATTCACCCCTCCACTTT.

V usage is TRBV6-5 and J usage is TRBJ1-1; TRBD1 is a possible D gene (5 bases). The CDR3 runs 13 residues. Trimming took 5 bases from V and 6 from J, leaving 13 bases between them. Looked up from germline, CDR1 is MNHEY and CDR2 is SVGAGI. As DNA, the CDR3 is TGTGCCAGCAGTCCTACGGGGGTCCCTGAAGCTTTCTTT. Its translation is CASSPTGVPEAFF.